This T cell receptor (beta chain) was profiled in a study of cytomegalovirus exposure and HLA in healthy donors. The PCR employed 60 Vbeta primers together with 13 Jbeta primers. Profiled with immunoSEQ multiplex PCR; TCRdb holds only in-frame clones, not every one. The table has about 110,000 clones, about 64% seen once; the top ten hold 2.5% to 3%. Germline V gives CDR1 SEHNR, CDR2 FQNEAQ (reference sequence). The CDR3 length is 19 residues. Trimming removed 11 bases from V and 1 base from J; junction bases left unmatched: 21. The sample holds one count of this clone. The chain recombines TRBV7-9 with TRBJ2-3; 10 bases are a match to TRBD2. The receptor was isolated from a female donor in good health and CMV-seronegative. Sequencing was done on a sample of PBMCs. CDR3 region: CAGSRLAGVGRSGTDTQYF. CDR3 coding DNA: TGTGCCGGCTCCAGGCTAGCGGGAGTGGGTAGGTCTGGCACAGATACGCAGTATTTT.